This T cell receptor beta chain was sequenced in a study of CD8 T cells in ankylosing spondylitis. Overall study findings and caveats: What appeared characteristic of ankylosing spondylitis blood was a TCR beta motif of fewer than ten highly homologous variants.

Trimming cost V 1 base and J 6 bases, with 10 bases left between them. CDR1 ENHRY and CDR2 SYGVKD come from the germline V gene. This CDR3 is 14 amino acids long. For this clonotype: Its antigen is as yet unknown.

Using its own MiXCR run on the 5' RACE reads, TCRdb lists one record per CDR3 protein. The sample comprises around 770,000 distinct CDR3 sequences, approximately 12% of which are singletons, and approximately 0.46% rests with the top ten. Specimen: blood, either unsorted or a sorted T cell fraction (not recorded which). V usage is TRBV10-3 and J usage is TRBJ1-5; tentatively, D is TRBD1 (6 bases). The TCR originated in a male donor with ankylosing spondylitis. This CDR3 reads CAISELGAGQPQHF. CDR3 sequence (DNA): TGTGCCATCAGTGAGTTGGGGGCTGGTCAGCCCCAGCATTTT.